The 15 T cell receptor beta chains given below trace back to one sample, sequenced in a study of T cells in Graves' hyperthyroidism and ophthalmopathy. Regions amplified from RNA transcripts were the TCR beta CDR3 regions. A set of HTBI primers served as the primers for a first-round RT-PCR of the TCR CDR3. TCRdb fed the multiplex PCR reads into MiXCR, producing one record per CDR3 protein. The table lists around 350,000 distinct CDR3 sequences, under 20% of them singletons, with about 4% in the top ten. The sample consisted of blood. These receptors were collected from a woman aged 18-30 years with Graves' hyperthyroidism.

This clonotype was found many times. The CDR3 reads CAWGRTLGYTF. The CDR3 nucleotides are TGTGCCTGGGGTCGGACACTTGGCTACACCTTC. The rearrangement joins TRBV30 to TRBJ1-2, with D possibly being TRBD1 (5 bases). The CDR3 totals 11 residues. Germline CDR1 and CDR2: GTSNPN and SVGIG (reference sequence). Trimming shortened V by 5 bases and J by 7 bases, and 11 bases separated the two germline ends.

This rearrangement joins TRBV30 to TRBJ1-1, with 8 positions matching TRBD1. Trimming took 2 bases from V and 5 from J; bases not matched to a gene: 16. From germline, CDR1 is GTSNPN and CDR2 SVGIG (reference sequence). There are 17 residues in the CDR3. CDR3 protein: CAWSSGGGQGIRTEAFF. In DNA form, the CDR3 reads TGTGCCTGGAGTTCCGGGGGTGGACAGGGAATTCGGACTGAAGCTTTCTTT. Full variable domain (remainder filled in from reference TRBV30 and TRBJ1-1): SQTIHQWPATLVQPVGSPLSLECTVEGTSNPNLYWYRQAAGRGLQLLFYSVGIGQISSEVPQNLSASRPQDRQFILSSKKLLLSDSGFYLCAWSSGGGQGIRTEAFFGQGTRLTVV.

The CDR3 protein is CASSPYSSGMGTEAFF. The CDR3 bases are TGTGCCAGCTCACCGTATTCCTCAGGGATGGGAACTGAAGCTTTCTTT. The V gene is TRBV18, the J gene TRBJ1-1; the D gene is possibly TRBD1 (5 bases). Germline CDR1 KGHSH, CDR2 LQKENI. The length of the CDR3 is 16 residues. The V gene lost 3 bases and the J gene lost 5 bases, with 19 bases spanning the gap.

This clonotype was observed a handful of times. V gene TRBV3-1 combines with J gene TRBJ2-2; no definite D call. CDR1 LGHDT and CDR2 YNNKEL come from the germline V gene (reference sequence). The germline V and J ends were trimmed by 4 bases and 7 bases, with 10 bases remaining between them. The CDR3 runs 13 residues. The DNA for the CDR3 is TGTGCCAGCAGCCTCAAGAGTGGCGGGGAGCTGTTTTTT. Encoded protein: CASSLKSGGELFF.

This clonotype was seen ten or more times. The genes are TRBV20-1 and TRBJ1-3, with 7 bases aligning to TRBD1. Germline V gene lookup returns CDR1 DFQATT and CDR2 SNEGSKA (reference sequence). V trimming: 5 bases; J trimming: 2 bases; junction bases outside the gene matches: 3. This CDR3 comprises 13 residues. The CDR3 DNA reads TGCAGTGCTGGACAGGCAGCTGGAAACACCATATATTTT. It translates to CSAGQAAGNTIYF.

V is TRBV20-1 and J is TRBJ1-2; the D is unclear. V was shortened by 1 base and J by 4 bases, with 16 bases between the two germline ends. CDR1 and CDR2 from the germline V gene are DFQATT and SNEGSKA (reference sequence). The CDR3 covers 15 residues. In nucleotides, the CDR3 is TGCAGTGCTAGAGTCGGGCCCTTCAGGAGCTATGGCTACACCTTC. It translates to CSARVGPFRSYGYTF.

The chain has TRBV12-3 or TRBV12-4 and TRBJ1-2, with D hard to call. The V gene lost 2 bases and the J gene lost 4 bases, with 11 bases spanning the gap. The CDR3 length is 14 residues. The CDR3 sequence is CASSLSGSIYGYTF. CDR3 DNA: TGTGCCAGCAGTTTAAGTGGCAGCATCTATGGCTACACCTTC.

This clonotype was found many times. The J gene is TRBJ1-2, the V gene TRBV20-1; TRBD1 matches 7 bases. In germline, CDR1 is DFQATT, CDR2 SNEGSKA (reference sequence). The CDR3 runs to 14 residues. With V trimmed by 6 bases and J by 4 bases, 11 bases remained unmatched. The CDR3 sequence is CSAGGQLFAYGYTF. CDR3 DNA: TGCAGTGCAGGGGGACAGCTTTTCGCCTATGGCTACACCTTC.

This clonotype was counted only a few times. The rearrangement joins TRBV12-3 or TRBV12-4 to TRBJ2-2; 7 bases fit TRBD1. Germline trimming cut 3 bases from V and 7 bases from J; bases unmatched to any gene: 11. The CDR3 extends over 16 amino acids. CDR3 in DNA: TGTGCCAGCAGTTTCGGACAGGTCCATCGGGGCGGGGAGCTGTTTTTT. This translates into CASSFGQVHRGGELFF.

This chain's CDR3 is CSASPSGGSYEQYF. The CDR3 bases are TGCAGTGCTAGCCCTAGCGGGGGATCCTACGAGCAGTACTTC. V is TRBV20-1 and J is TRBJ2-7; 10 positions agree with TRBD2. Germline V lookup: CDR1 DFQATT, CDR2 SNEGSKA (reference sequence). This CDR3 has 14 amino acids. Trimming took 3 bases from V and 1 from J; bases not matched to a gene: 3.

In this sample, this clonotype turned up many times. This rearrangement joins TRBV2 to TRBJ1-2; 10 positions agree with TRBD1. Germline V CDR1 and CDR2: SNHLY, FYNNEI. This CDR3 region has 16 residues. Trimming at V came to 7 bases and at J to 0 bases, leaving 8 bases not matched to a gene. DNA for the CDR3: TGTGCCAGCACCGGGGACAGGGGAACGGCTAACTATGGCTACACCTTC. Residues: CASTGDRGTANYGYTF.

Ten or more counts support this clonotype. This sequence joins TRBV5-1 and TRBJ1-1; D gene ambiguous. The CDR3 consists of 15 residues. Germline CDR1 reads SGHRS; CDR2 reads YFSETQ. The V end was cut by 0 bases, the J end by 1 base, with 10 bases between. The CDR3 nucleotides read TGCGCCAGCAGCTTGGAGCCAGGTCCGAACACTGAAGCTTTCTTT. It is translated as CASSLEPGPNTEAFF.

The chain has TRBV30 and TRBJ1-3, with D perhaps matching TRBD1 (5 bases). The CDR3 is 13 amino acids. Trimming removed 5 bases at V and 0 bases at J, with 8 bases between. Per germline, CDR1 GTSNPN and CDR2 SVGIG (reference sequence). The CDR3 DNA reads TGTGCCTGGCAGGGACTCTCTGGAAACACCATATATTTT. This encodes CAWQGLSGNTIYF.

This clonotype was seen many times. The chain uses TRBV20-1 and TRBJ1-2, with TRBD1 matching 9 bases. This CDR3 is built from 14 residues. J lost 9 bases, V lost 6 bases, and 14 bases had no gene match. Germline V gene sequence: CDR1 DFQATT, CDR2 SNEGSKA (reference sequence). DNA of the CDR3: TGCAGTGCAAACCTCGGGACAGGGACGGTGAGCTACACCTTC. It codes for CSANLGTGTVSYTF.

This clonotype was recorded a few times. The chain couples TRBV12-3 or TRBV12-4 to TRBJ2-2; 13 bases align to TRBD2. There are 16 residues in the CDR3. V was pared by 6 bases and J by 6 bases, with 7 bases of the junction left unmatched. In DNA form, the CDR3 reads TGTGCCAGCAGCAAACTAGCGGGGGGGCCGGCCGGGGAGCTGTTTTTT. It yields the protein CASSKLAGGPAGELFF.